These 12 T cell receptor beta chains came from one sample sequenced in a study of T cells in localized non-small cell lung cancer. The table came from immunoSEQ multiplex PCR; TCRdb's copy has only in-frame clones and leaves some out. The sample records 30,000 to 45,000 clones, around nine tenths being singletons. Sequencing used peripheral blood, obtained before any cancer treatment. The receptor set was obtained from a woman aged 35 to 70 with stage I lung adenocarcinoma.

This chain joins TRBV28 and TRBJ1-5; D is uncertain. CDR1 MDHEN and CDR2 SYDVKM come from the germline V gene. This CDR3 is 12 amino acids long. The V end was cut by 3 bases, the J end by 8 bases, with 8 bases between. The chain's CDR3 is CASSFYLKPQHF. Written as DNA, the CDR3 is TGTGCCAGCAGTTTTTATTTAAAGCCCCAGCATTTT.

The chain links TRBV28 to TRBJ2-7, with TRBD2 identical over 9 bases. The CDR3 extends over 16 amino acids. CDR1 MDHEN and CDR2 SYDVKM come from the germline V gene. V trimming: 5 bases; J trimming: 4 bases; junction bases outside the gene matches: 12. CDR3 in DNA: TGTGCCAGCAGTCCCCCCCGGGGGCGGGAGGGGTACGAGCAGTACTTC. It yields the protein CASSPPRGREGYEQYF.

As regards this clone: An end of the junction does not agree with germline; a read error may underlie this. The CDR3 DNA follows: TGTGCCAGCACCCCGGGGGTGGCTAGTGATAACCTACACTTC. It encodes CASTPGVASDNLHF. The chain couples TRBV6-5 to TRBJ2-7; TRBD2 is a possible D gene (6 bases). Germline CDR1 is MNHEY and CDR2 is SVGAGI. This CDR3 contains 14 residues.

The V call is TRBV5-1, the J call TRBJ2-5, with D possibly called TRBD1 or TRBD2 (5 bases each). Germline CDR1 and CDR2: SGHRS and YFSETQ. Between the trimmed V and J ends, which lost 4 bases and 0 bases, there was a span of 19 bases. The CDR3 sequence is 17 residues long. CDR3: CASSPYQVGVYQETQYF. In nucleotides, the CDR3 is TGCGCCAGCAGCCCCTACCAGGTGGGGGTGTACCAAGAGACCCAGTACTTC.

V is TRBV29-1 and J is TRBJ1-2; 7 positions agree with TRBD1. CDR3 length: 13 residues. Germline trimming cut 5 bases from V and 6 bases from J; bases unmatched to any gene: 9. The V gene's germline CDR1 is SQVTM and CDR2 ANQGSEA. This CDR3 reads CSVSTQGGNGYTF. CDR3 sequence (DNA): TGCAGCGTTTCGACCCAAGGGGGCAATGGCTACACCTTC.

This chain links TRBV7-9 with TRBJ2-2; no firm D call. The CDR3 runs to 14 residues. V was cut by 5 bases and J by 6 bases, with 13 bases left in between. From germline, CDR1 is SEHNR and CDR2 FQNEAQ (reference sequence). The chain's CDR3 is CASSPYSVAGELFF. For the CDR3, the DNA is TGTGCCAGCAGCCCCTACAGCGTGGCCGGGGAGCTGTTTTTT.

The rearrangement uses TRBV18 and TRBJ2-2; 7 nucleotides agree with TRBD1. After removal of 3 bases from V and 2 bases from J, the junction contained 6 bases not matched to a gene. The CDR3 is made up of 16 amino acids. Germline V gives CDR1 KGHSH, CDR2 LQKENI. Written as DNA, the CDR3 is TGTGCCAGCTCACCCCTAGGGACAGACAACACCGGGGAGCTGTTTTTT. As protein: CASSPLGTDNTGELFF.

This clone was found a few times. Other DNA sequences in this sample translate to the same CDR3. The chain carries TRBV2 and TRBJ2-5; TRBD2 agrees at 9 bases. With V trimmed by 4 bases and J by 2 bases, 2 bases remained unmatched. The CDR3 consists of 14 residues. Germline V gene sequence: CDR1 SNHLY, CDR2 FYNNEI. The CDR3 spells CASSATSGQETQYF. The CDR3 nucleotides read TGTGCCAGCAGTGCGACTAGCGGACAAGAGACCCAGTACTTC.

The chain employs TRBV11-2 and TRBJ2-2; no clear D gene. CDR3 length: 14 amino acids. CDR1 and CDR2 from the germline V gene are SGHAT and FQNNGV. Trimming cost V 3 bases and J 6 bases, with 11 bases left between them. CDR3 nucleotide sequence: TGTGCCAGCAGCTTCCCTAGGGCTTCCGGGGAGCTGTTTTTT. Its protein is CASSFPRASGELFF.

Notes on this clone: Other DNA sequences in the sample encode the same CDR3. The chain joins TRBV18 to TRBJ2-5; D is possibly TRBD1 (5 bases). The CDR3 covers 14 residues. V lost 3 bases and J 1 base, leaving 9 bases between the germline ends. Germline V gives CDR1 KGHSH, CDR2 LQKENI. DNA of the CDR3: TGTGCCAGCTCACCCGGACAAGCCCAAGAGACCCAGTACTTC. It codes for CASSPGQAQETQYF.

The rearrangement uses TRBV2 and TRBJ2-7; D remains unclear. Deletions cut 3 bases from V and 6 bases from J, with 15 bases between. CDR1 is SNHLY and CDR2 is FYNNEI in the germline V gene. This CDR3 comprises 14 residues. The CDR3 sequence: CASSDLGPWGEQYF. The CDR3 DNA is TGTGCCAGCAGTGATCTTGGACCGTGGGGCGAGCAGTACTTC.

The genes are TRBV4-1 and TRBJ1-1, with a weak D call TRBD1 (6 bases). Per the germline V gene, CDR1 is MGHRA and CDR2 is YSYEKL. This CDR3 has 19 residues. Trimming removed 0 bases from V and 6 bases from J, with 26 bases in between. The CDR3 DNA follows: TGCGCCAGCAGCCAAGATGGGGGGCCCCGGCTAAGGAAACTTTCTGAAGCTTTCTTT. Its translation: CASSQDGGPRLRKLSEAFF.